This TCR beta chain emerged from a study of blood T cell repertoires in COVID-19. Study-level background: The samples span acute and convalescent COVID-19 from the United States, Italy and Spain. Sample material is recorded as cDNA or gDNA derived from T cells, B-cell-depleted T cells, or PBMCs.

The V end was cut by 0 bases, the J end by 3 bases, with 21 bases between. The germline CDR1 and CDR2 sequences are LNHNV and YYDKDF (reference sequence). This CDR3 contains 19 residues. Authors' data handling: Reference gene primer amplification yielded estimated nucleated cell counts. Some clones are missing from TCRdb's copy, which holds only in-frame ones; the method was immunoSEQ multiplex PCR. The DNA gave D and trimming, while V, J and clone size come from that table. The table shows 200,000 to 250,000 clones, with 85% to 90% occurring only once. Sequenced sample: peripheral blood. The chain couples TRBV15 to TRBJ1-5, with D tentatively TRBD1 (6 bases). The origin of this receptor is a man between 18 and 35 years old with active or convalescent COVID-19. Here the CDR3 DNA reads TGTGCCACCAGCAGAGAAGGCGTAAGTTACAGGGCGAACAATCAGCCCCAGCATTTT. It encodes CATSREGVSYRANNQPQHF.